Listed below are T cell receptor beta chains from one sample, sequenced in a study of blood T cell repertoires in COVID-19. Method: immunoSEQ multiplex PCR; TCRdb's copy keeps in-frame clones and lacks some. The sample shows more than 250,000 clones, around 86% of them seen only once. The sample comprised peripheral blood. These receptors were taken from a woman between 50 and 59 years old with acute or convalescent COVID-19. CDR3s include the opening cysteine and the closing phenylalanine or tryptophan. Each record gives: J gene, D gene, V gene, clone size, CDR3 DNA, CDR3 protein. The D gene is left open where the match is weak. Clone size appears in some rows only: once, few, many, or a class for an expanded clone.

TRBJ2-5,-,TRBV2,-,TGTGCCAGCAGTGAAATCGTCAGAGAGACCCAGTACTTC,CASSEIVRETQYF
TRBJ1-1,-,TRBV5-6,-,TGTGCCAGCAGCCCCCTCGCAAGGGAGAGGTACACTGAAGCTTTCTTT,CASSPLARERYTEAFF
TRBJ2-7,TRBD1,TRBV5-1,few,TGCGCCAGCAGCTTTTGGACAGGGGGCACCTACGAGCAGTACTTC,CASSFWTGGTYEQYF
TRBJ2-5,-,TRBV9,-,TGTGCCAGCAGCGTAGCGAGGGAGGAGACCCAGTACTTC,CASSVAREETQYF
TRBJ1-6,-,TRBV18,-,TGTGCCAGCTCACCACCGGAAAGGGAGGGTAATTCACCCCTCCACTTT,CASSPPEREGNSPLHF
TRBJ2-1,-,TRBV4-3,-,TGCGCCAGCAGCCCAGAGAGCGGATTAACCTACAATGAGCAGTTCTTC,CASSPESGLTYNEQFF
TRBJ1-5,-,TRBV5-5,-,TGTGCCAGCAGCGAGGACACCGCTGGCAATCAGCCCCAGCATTTT,CASSEDTAGNQPQHF
TRBJ2-3,-,TRBV24-1,-,TGTGCCACCAGTGATACGTCGCCCAGGGCCGCGGGCACAGATACGCAGTATTTT,CATSDTSPRAAGTDTQYF
TRBJ2-4,TRBD2,TRBV15,-,TGTGCCACCAGCATGAAACGGGCTAGCGGGCTAGCCAAAAACATTCAGTACTTC,CATSMKRASGLAKNIQYF
TRBJ1-1,TRBD1,TRBV19,-,TGTGCCAGTAGTATCCGGGACAGGGAGACTGAAGCTTTCTTT,CASSIRDRETEAFF
TRBJ2-3,TRBD2,TRBV5-1,-,TGCGCCAGCAGCCCCTCTAGCGGGAGGACAGATACGCAGTATTTT,CASSPSSGRTDTQYF
TRBJ1-5,-,TRBV7-9,-,TGTGCCAGCAGCTTTGGCTGGAGCGGCAATCAGCCCCAGCATTTT,CASSFGWSGNQPQHF
TRBJ1-1,-,TRBV12-3/TRBV12-4,-,TGTGCCAGCAGTTTACAGGGAAATACTGAAGCTTTCTTT,CASSLQGNTEAFF
TRBJ2-1,TRBD2,TRBV5-4,-,TGTGCCAGCAGCTTGGAGGGACTAGCGGGAAATGAGCAGTTCTTC,CASSLEGLAGNEQFF
TRBJ2-7,TRBD1,TRBV4-1,-,TGCGCCAGCAGCCCGGGGACAGGCCTTGGGAACGAGCAGTACTTC,CASSPGTGLGNEQYF
TRBJ1-5,TRBD1,TRBV6-5,-,TGTGCCAGCAGTTACTCCGGGACAGGGTTTTTTCAGCCCCAGCATTTT,CASSYSGTGFFQPQHF
TRBJ2-7,-,TRBV2,-,TGTGCCAGCAGAGGCGGCGGGCGCAGCTACTACGAGCAGTACTTC,CASRGGGRSYYEQYF
TRBJ2-7,TRBD1,TRBV11-2,-,TGTGCCAGCAGCTTCGGGACAGGGTCCTACGAGCAGTACTTC,CASSFGTGSYEQYF
TRBJ2-1,-,TRBV9,-,TGTGCCAGCAGCGTAGTTGGGAGTCCATACAATGAGCAGTTCTTC,CASSVVGSPYNEQFF
TRBJ2-3,TRBD2,TRBV11-1,-,TGTGCCAGCAGCTTAACTAGCGATAGCACAGATACGCAGTATTTT,CASSLTSDSTDTQYF
TRBJ1-4,-,TRBV5-1,-,TGCGCCAGCAGCCCAGGACGGGGATCGAGGACTAATGAAAAACTGTTTTTT,CASSPGRGSRTNEKLFF
TRBJ2-1,TRBD1,TRBV28,once,TGTGCCAGCAGTATTCCCGGGACAGGGATTAACAATGAGCAGTTCTTC,CASSIPGTGINNEQFF
TRBJ1-1,-,TRBV7-9,-,TGTGCCAGCAGCTTATTCCAGGGTCTTGATGAAGCTTTCTTT,CASSLFQGLDEAFF
TRBJ2-7,TRBD1,TRBV6-5,-,TGTGCCAGCACCTCCGAGGGGTCAGGGGGCTACGAGCAGTACTTC,CASTSEGSGGYEQYF
TRBJ2-1,-,TRBV27,-,TGTGCCAGCAGTTTCTTGCACGGGAGCTCCTACAATGAGCAGTTCTTC,CASSFLHGSSYNEQFF
TRBJ2-1,TRBD2,TRBV7-9,-,TGTGCCAGCAGCTTTCGACTAGCGGGAGGGGTCGCGGCGTACAATGAGCAGTTCTTC,CASSFRLAGGVAAYNEQFF
TRBJ2-7,TRBD1,TRBV6-6,-,TGTGCCAGCAGTTACTCGAAGCGACAGGGAAGTTACGAGCAGTACTTC,CASSYSKRQGSYEQYF
TRBJ2-7,TRBD1,TRBV28,-,TGTGCCAGCAGTCAACCAGGGACAGGGGTCTACGAGCAGTACTTC,CASSQPGTGVYEQYF
TRBJ2-7,TRBD2,TRBV5-4,-,TGTGCCAGCAGCAATGCGACTAGCGGCATCTACGAGCAGTACTTC,CASSNATSGIYEQYF
TRBJ1-5,TRBD1,TRBV24-1,-,TGTGCCACCAGTGATGGGACAGGGCCTAGCAATCAGCCCCAGCATTTT,CATSDGTGPSNQPQHF
TRBJ2-5,-,TRBV30,-,TGTGCCTGGAAGTCCGGGGCCCAGTACTTC,CAWKSGAQYF
TRBJ2-5,-,TRBV12-5,few,TGTGCTAGTGGCGGCCCGGGGGAGACCCAGTACTTC,CASGGPGETQYF
TRBJ2-2,-,TRBV3-1/TRBV3-2,-,TGTGCCAGCAGCTCAGGAGCGGGGAACACCGGGGAGCTGTTTTTT,CASSSGAGNTGELFF
TRBJ2-6,-,TRBV28,-,TGTGCCAGCAAATCAGGGGACAACTCTGGGGCCAACGTCCTGACTTTC,CASKSGDNSGANVLTF
TRBJ2-5,-,TRBV19,-,TGTGCCAGTAGTATGAGGACAGAGGGCGGGTTGCAGACCCAGTACTTC,CASSMRTEGGLQTQYF
TRBJ1-2,TRBD1,TRBV5-1,-,TGCGCCAGCAGCCCACAGGGGGTCCGCGACTATGGCTACACCTTC,CASSPQGVRDYGYTF
TRBJ2-7,-,TRBV5-6,once,TGTGCCAGCAGCCTTAGCTCCTACGAGCAGTACTTC,CASSLSSYEQYF
TRBJ1-2,TRBD1,TRBV28,-,TGTGCCACGCGTCTACAGGGGAGAGGCTACACCTTC,CATRLQGRGYTF
TRBJ2-5,TRBD2,TRBV24-1,-,TGTGCCACCAGTGAAGCGGGAGGGGCAGAGACCCAGTACTTC,CATSEAGGAETQYF
TRBJ1-5,-,TRBV6-5,-,TGTGCCAGCAGTTACGGGGCCAATCAGCCCCAGCATTTT,CASSYGANQPQHF
TRBJ2-1,TRBD1,TRBV20-1,-,TGCAGTGCTAGTAGGCAGGGGGCTTACAATGAGCAGTTCTTC,CSASRQGAYNEQFF
TRBJ1-2,-,TRBV19,-,TGTGCCAGTAGCCCCGAGGCTTACTATGGCTACACCTTC,CASSPEAYYGYTF
TRBJ2-7,TRBD1,TRBV7-3,few,TGTGCCAGCAGCTTAAAAGCTCCGGGACAGGGTTCCTACGAGCAGTACTTC,CASSLKAPGQGSYEQYF
TRBJ1-2,-,TRBV28,few,TGTGCCAGCTCAGAGTCAGGACATCTCCTAAACTTC,CASSESGHLLNF
TRBJ2-1,-,TRBV18,once,TGTGCCAGCTCACCCTTTCGCGGCTCCTACAATGAGCAGTTCTTC,CASSPFRGSYNEQFF
TRBJ2-1,TRBD2,TRBV10-3,-,TGTGCCATCAGTGAAGGGACTAGCGGCTTTGGGGCCAATGAGCAGTTCTTC,CAISEGTSGFGANEQFF
TRBJ2-7,-,TRBV6-2/TRBV6-3,-,TGTGCCAGCAGTTACTCTGCCGGGTTGAGGTACGAGCAGTACTTC,CASSYSAGLRYEQYF
TRBJ2-2,-,TRBV5-1,-,TGCGCCAGCAGCTTGGGGACTTCCACCTGGGCCGGGGAGCTGTTTTTT,CASSLGTSTWAGELFF
TRBJ1-5,TRBD1,TRBV5-1,once,TGCGCCAGCAGCTTGAACAGGGGGAAAGGAAGCAATCAGCCCCAGCATTTT,CASSLNRGKGSNQPQHF
TRBJ2-3,TRBD2,TRBV28,-,TGTGCCAGCAGTTTTAATAGCGGGAGCTTGTTAGATACGCAGTATTTT,CASSFNSGSLLDTQYF
TRBJ2-1,TRBD1,TRBV28,-,TGTGCCACCATAGACAGGGGGCTGCTCGATGAGCAGTTCTTC,CATIDRGLLDEQFF
TRBJ2-3,-,TRBV7-6,once,TGTGCCAGCAGCTACCGGGGAGGTAGTAGAACAGATACGCAGTATTTT,CASSYRGGSRTDTQYF
TRBJ1-6,-,TRBV7-9,-,TGTGCCAGCAGCTTAATAGGGAGGGCAGTTAATTCACCCCTCCACTTT,CASSLIGRAVNSPLHF
TRBJ2-7,-,TRBV20-1,-,TGCAGTGCGCCGACTAGAGTCGAGCAGTACTTC,CSAPTRVEQYF